The 14 T cell receptor beta chains below come from one sample, sequenced in a study of blood T cell repertoires in COVID-19. This table comes from immunoSEQ multiplex PCR, and its TCRdb copy is limited to in-frame clones, with some not included. The data contain about 53,000 clones, about three quarters of them singletons. The sequenced sample was peripheral blood. The receptors here all came from a man aged 65 to 79 with active or convalescent COVID-19.

The chain uses TRBV2 and TRBJ1-2, with 8 bases that match TRBD1. Trimming took 5 bases from V and 5 from J; bases not matched to a gene: 7. The CDR3 runs to 14 residues. Looked up from germline, CDR1 is SNHLY and CDR2 is FYNNEI. The CDR3, as DNA: TGTGCCAGCAGTTCCCAGGGGGCGAGGTATGGCTACACCTTC. Its protein product is CASSSQGARYGYTF.

V usage is TRBV28 and J usage is TRBJ1-2; D remains ambiguous. CDR1 is MDHEN, CDR2 SYDVKM, per germline. With 5 bases removed from V and 5 bases from J, the gap between germline ends came to 27 bases. The CDR3 is 18 amino acids. The CDR3 coding sequence is TGTGCCAGCAGTACCCCTCCAGGTTCGGGCGGGAATAGGTATGGCTACACCTTC. Its protein is CASSTPPGSGGNRYGYTF.

This chain uses TRBV28 with TRBJ1-4; D is possibly TRBD1 (6 bases). The CDR3 extends over 14 amino acids. Germline assignment: CDR1 MDHEN and CDR2 SYDVKM. Trimming removed 1 base at V and 8 bases at J, with 11 bases between. The CDR3 here is CASSLFRTAEKLFF. The DNA for the CDR3 is TGTGCCAGCAGTTTATTCCGGACAGCCGAAAAACTGTTTTTT.

This clone occurred a few times. The chain has TRBV27 and TRBJ1-4, with D possibly TRBD1 on 5 matching bases. Looked up from germline, CDR1 is MNHEY and CDR2 is SMNVEV (reference sequence). The CDR3 is made up of 15 amino acids. Trimming cost V 5 bases and J 2 bases, with 12 bases left between them. Here the CDR3 DNA reads TGTGCCAGCAGTCCCAGGGTCGGCACTAATGAAAAACTGTTTTTT. Its protein is CASSPRVGTNEKLFF.

V is TRBV19 and J is TRBJ1-1, with TRBD1 as a possible D gene (6 bases). The V gene lost 6 bases and the J gene lost 4 bases, with 15 bases spanning the gap. The CDR3 loop spans 14 amino acids. The V gene's germline CDR1 is LNHDA and CDR2 SQIVND (reference sequence). In DNA form, the CDR3 reads TGTGCCAGTAGCCAACAGGGCCGTCCCACTGAAGCTTTCTTT. As protein: CASSQQGRPTEAFF. The complete variable domain, with remaining parts taken from reference TRBV19 and TRBJ1-1, reads DGGITQSPKYLFRKEGQNVTLSCEQNLNHDAMYWYRQDPGQGLRLIYYSQIVNDFQKGDIAEGYSVSREKKESFPLTVTSAQKNPTAFYLCASSQQGRPTEAFFGQGTRLTVV.

V is TRBV5-1 and J is TRBJ2-7, with D possibly matching TRBD2 (5 bases). The V end was cut by 5 bases, the J end by 0 bases, with 12 bases between. The CDR3 runs 14 residues. In germline, CDR1 is SGHRS, CDR2 YFSETQ. The DNA of the CDR3 is TGCGCCAGCAGTGCGGGCTGGAGCTCCTACGAGCAGTACTTC. This codes for CASSAGWSSYEQYF.

CDR3 in DNA: TGTGCCAGCAGCTCCCGAGGACAGGGAGGAGGCTATGGCTACACCTTC. Translated: CASSSRGQGGGYGYTF. The chain couples TRBV7-2 to TRBJ1-2; 8 bases are shared with TRBD1. Germline V gene data show CDR1 as SGHTA and CDR2 as FQGNSA. CDR3 length: 16 residues. Germline trimming cut 4 bases from V and 4 bases from J; bases unmatched to any gene: 11.

The chain has TRBV11-3 and TRBJ2-7; no definite D call. The V gene lost 3 bases and the J gene lost 2 bases, with 14 bases spanning the gap. In germline, CDR1 is SGHNT, CDR2 YENEEA. The CDR3 has 15 residues. CDR3 region: CASSFSFGQAYEQYF. DNA of the CDR3: TGTGCCAGCAGCTTTAGTTTTGGGCAAGCCTACGAGCAGTACTTC.

V usage is TRBV6-1 and J usage is TRBJ2-7; the match to TRBD1 covers 12 bases. V was clipped by 0 bases and J by 3 bases; unmatched bases: 3. Germline assignment: CDR1 MNHNS and CDR2 SASEGT. CDR3 length equals 16 residues. Written as DNA, the CDR3 is TGTGCCAGCAGTGAAGCGGGACAGGGGGCGCGCTACGAGCAGTACTTC. Translated, it gives CASSEAGQGARYEQYF.

V is TRBV9 and J is TRBJ1-1; no clear D. The CDR3 is 16 amino acids. Germline V lookup: CDR1 SGDLS, CDR2 YYNGEE. Trimming shortened V by 3 bases and J by 2 bases, and 17 bases separated the two germline ends. CDR3 sequence: CASSASTGLLNTEAFF. The CDR3, as DNA: TGTGCCAGCAGCGCATCTACTGGACTGTTAAACACTGAAGCTTTCTTT.

This sequence joins TRBV7-2 and TRBJ1-5; a weak D match, TRBD1 (5 bases). CDR3 length: 15 residues. Germline V CDR1 and CDR2: SGHTA, FQGNSA. Trimming shortened V by 2 bases and J by 4 bases, and 12 bases separated the two germline ends. This chain's CDR3 is CASSLTGGRNQPQHF. CDR3 DNA: TGTGCCAGCAGCTTAACCGGGGGGAGAAATCAGCCCCAGCATTTT.

The V and J genes are TRBV7-9 and TRBJ1-5, with TRBD1 as a possible D gene (6 bases). V lost 5 bases, J lost 0 bases, and 17 bases lay in between. The germline V gene has CDR1 SEHNR and CDR2 FQNEAQ (reference sequence). The CDR3 loop spans 17 amino acids. The CDR3 DNA sequence: TGTGCCAGCAGCCAAGGGGGGGAGGGTTATAGCAATCAGCCCCAGCATTTT. Translation: CASSQGGEGYSNQPQHF. Supplemented by reference TRBV7-9 and TRBJ1-5, the full variable domain reads DTGVSQNPRHKITKRGQNVTFRCDPISEHNRLYWYRQTLGQGPEFLTYFQNEAQLEKSRLLSDRFSAERPKGSFSTLEIQRTEQGDSAMYLCASSQGGEGYSNQPQHFGDGTRLSIL.

This chain uses TRBV2 with TRBJ2-7, with 12 bases that match TRBD2. The CDR3 spans 16 residues. With V trimmed by 5 bases and J by 5 bases, 10 bases remained unmatched. In germline, CDR1 is SNHLY, CDR2 FYNNEI. The CDR3 loop reads CASSPWTSGNRNEQYF. The CDR3 coding sequence is TGTGCCAGCAGTCCTTGGACTAGCGGGAATCGGAACGAGCAGTACTTC.

This clone has just a few counts. The rearrangement uses TRBV19 and TRBJ1-4; 7 bases are a match to TRBD1. After removal of 7 bases from V and 3 bases from J, the junction contained 2 bases not matched to a gene. Germline CDR1 LNHDA, CDR2 SQIVND (reference sequence). The CDR3 is 13 residues long. The CDR3 sequence is CASTRGPNEKLFF. The CDR3 DNA sequence: TGTGCCAGTACAAGGGGGCCTAATGAAAAACTGTTTTTT.